One sample yielded the 10 T cell receptor beta chains listed below, sequenced in a study of T cell responses to AZD1222 COVID-19 vaccine. Here immunoSEQ multiplex PCR was the method, and the copy in TCRdb shows in-frame clones only, minus some. The sample shows some 100,000 clones, about 88% of them seen only once. This specimen was peripheral blood, taken on day 0 of AZD1222 vaccination. Every receptor here comes from an adult in good health.

The chain employs TRBV6-5 and TRBJ1-2; 8 nucleotides line up with TRBD1. Trimming cost V 6 bases and J 8 bases; bases outside gene matches: 5. CDR1 MNHEY and CDR2 SVGAGI come from the germline V gene. There are 12 residues in the CDR3. CDR3 in amino acids: CASRTGAGGYTF. CDR3 coding DNA: TGTGCCAGCAGGACAGGGGCTGGCGGCTACACCTTC.

V and J are TRBV18 and TRBJ2-5, with a weak D call TRBD1 (5 bases). The CDR3 runs to 15 residues. Germline values: CDR1 KGHSH, CDR2 LQKENI. V was clipped by 0 bases and J by 5 bases, with 13 bases between them. In DNA, the CDR3 is TGTGCCAGCTCACCACCGAGCAGGGAACAGGAGACCCAGTACTTC. Translation: CASSPPSREQETQYF.

This clone is labeled medium-sized. The chain carries TRBV4-2 and TRBJ1-3, with 9 bases lining up with TRBD1. Germline lookup yields CDR1 LGHNA and CDR2 YNFKEQ. This CDR3 region has 16 residues. After removal of 0 bases from V and 3 bases from J, the junction contained 3 bases not matched to a gene. CDR3 nucleotides: TGTGCCAGCAGCCAAGATGCGACAGGGGGTGGAAACACCATATATTTT. Translation: CASSQDATGGGNTIYF.

The sample holds one count of this clone. The chain uses TRBV10-1 and TRBJ1-5; tentative D call: TRBD1 (5 bases). This CDR3 is 13 amino acids long. The V end was cut by 4 bases, the J end by 2 bases, with 6 bases between. Germline assignment: CDR1 WNHNN and CDR2 SYGVQD (reference sequence). CDR3 loop: CASSVGGNQPQHF. In DNA form, the CDR3 reads TGCGCCAGCAGTGTGGGGGGCAATCAGCCCCAGCATTTT.

V and J are TRBV6-5 and TRBJ1-2; 8 positions agree with TRBD1. Germline assignment: CDR1 MNHEY and CDR2 SVGAGI. V shed 0 bases and J 4 bases; nucleotides not matched to a gene: 7. The CDR3 contains 16 residues. The CDR3 nucleotides are TGTGCCAGCAGTTACTCGGCCTCACAGGGGGGCTATGGCTACACCTTC. Translation: CASSYSASQGGYGYTF.

V and J are TRBV4-1 and TRBJ1-1; TRBD1 might be the D (5 bases). Germline CDR1 MGHRA, CDR2 YSYEKL. Trimming stripped 4 bases from V and 11 bases from J, with 14 bases between. The length of the CDR3 is 12 residues. This chain's CDR3 is CASSPLGGIAFF. DNA for the CDR3: TGCGCCAGCAGCCCTCTGGGGGGGATCGCTTTCTTT.

V and J are TRBV5-4 and TRBJ2-5; 13 nucleotides agree with TRBD2. Germline V gene data show CDR1 as SGHNT and CDR2 as YYREEE (reference sequence). Unmatched junction bases numbered 9, after V lost 3 bases and J lost 1 base. The CDR3 length is 18 residues. CDR3 region: CASSSPGLAGRSQETQYF. The CDR3 nucleotides read TGTGCCAGCAGCTCACCGGGACTAGCGGGGCGAAGCCAAGAGACCCAGTACTTC.

This chain joins TRBV24-1 and TRBJ2-1, with TRBD2 matching 16 bases. CDR3 length: 16 residues. Germline CDR1 is KGHDR and CDR2 is SFDVKD. V trimming: 4 bases; J trimming: 8 bases; junction bases outside the gene matches: 4. In DNA, the CDR3 is TGTGCCACCAGTGAGGGACTAGCGGGGGGGCTCGATGAGCAGTTCTTC. Translated, it gives CATSEGLAGGLDEQFF.

The rearrangement links TRBV2 to TRBJ1-4; 7 bases match TRBD1. The CDR3 totals 13 residues. Germline-derived CDR1 and CDR2 are SNHLY and FYNNEI. V shed 11 bases and J 5 bases; nucleotides not matched to a gene: 8. The CDR3 nucleotides are TGTGCCGGCAACCGGGACAGAAATGAAAAACTGTTTTTT. It translates to CAGNRDRNEKLFF.

The chain employs TRBV5-1 and TRBJ1-3; D remains unclear. The V and J ends lost 0 bases and 4 bases respectively, with 11 bases between them. This CDR3 is built from 15 residues. Germline V CDR1 and CDR2: SGHRS, YFSETQ. CDR3 amino acids: CASSLAPPGGNTIYF. The CDR3 DNA sequence: TGCGCCAGCAGCTTGGCCCCCCCTGGCGGAAACACCATATATTTT.